The 24 T cell receptor beta chains in this list originate from one sample, sequenced in a study of blood T cell repertoires in COVID-19. Repertoires were generated with immunoSEQ multiplex PCR, while TCRdb's copy carries only in-frame clones and drops some. The table records around 80,000 clones, around 80% of them present only once. Sequencing input: peripheral blood. These receptors were obtained from a woman older than 75 with acute or convalescent COVID-19.

This clone was counted a single time. At the DNA level, this CDR3 is encoded by other sequences in the same sample as well. This chain uses TRBV24-1 with TRBJ2-3; 8 bases line up with TRBD2. J gave up 1 base and V 5 bases, and 1 base lay outside the gene matches. Germline CDR1 and CDR2: KGHDR and SFDVKD. The CDR3 has 14 residues. CDR3 amino acids: CATSGAGGTDTQYF. In nucleotides, the CDR3 is TGTGCCACCAGTGGAGCGGGGGGCACAGATACGCAGTATTTT.

The chain uses TRBV6-5 and TRBJ1-2, with a possible D match to TRBD1 (5 bases). Per germline, CDR1 MNHEY and CDR2 SVGAGI. The CDR3 totals 16 residues. V shed 4 bases and J shed 0 bases, with 15 bases lying between them. This CDR3 is CASSFLTASSNYGYTF. CDR3 DNA: TGTGCCAGCAGTTTCCTGACAGCTTCCTCTAACTATGGCTACACCTTC.

This rearrangement joins TRBV6-5 to TRBJ1-1; 7 nucleotides line up with TRBD1. V was pared by 0 bases and J by 2 bases, with 6 bases of the junction left unmatched. The CDR3 contains 16 residues. CDR1 and CDR2 (germline): MNHEY, SVGAGI. CDR3 in amino acids: CASSYSGGQINTEAFF. The DNA for the CDR3 is TGTGCCAGCAGTTACTCAGGGGGACAGATTAACACTGAAGCTTTCTTT.

This clone has more than one count but fewer than ten. The chain uses TRBV3-1 (or the pseudogene TRBV3-2) and TRBJ2-7; D is perhaps TRBD2 (5 bases). The CDR3 consists of 14 residues. The germline V and J ends were trimmed by 3 bases and 2 bases, with 11 bases remaining between them. Looked up from germline, CDR1 is LGHDT and CDR2 is YNNKEL (reference sequence). The CDR3 DNA reads TGTGCCAGCAGCCAGGGAGTTCGAACCTACGAGCAGTACTTC. This gives the protein CASSQGVRTYEQYF.

V and J are TRBV7-6 and TRBJ1-4; D possibly corresponds to TRBD1 (6 bases). The CDR3 consists of 16 residues. Between the trimmed V and J ends, which lost 3 bases and 0 bases, there was a span of 11 bases. CDR1 and CDR2 from the germline V gene are SGHVS and FNYEAQ. CDR3 bases: TGTGCCAGCAGCTTTGGGGGCTCGGCAACTAATGAAAAACTGTTTTTT. It codes for CASSFGGSATNEKLFF. The full variable domain, its missing parts supplied by reference TRBV7-6 and TRBJ1-4, is GAGVSQSPRYKVTKRGQDVALRCDPISGHVSLYWYRQALGQGPEFLTYFNYEAQQDKSGLPNDRFSAERPEGSISTLTIQRTEQRDSAMYRCASSFGGSATNEKLFFGSGTQLSVL.

This clone showed up just once. The rearrangement uses TRBV11-2 and TRBJ2-1, with 12 bases matching TRBD2. This CDR3 is 18 amino acids long. Germline lookup yields CDR1 SGHAT and CDR2 FQNNGV. V trimming: 5 bases; J trimming: 8 bases; junction bases outside the gene matches: 16. The CDR3 bases are TGTGCCAGCAGCCACAGAACACTAGCGGGGGGTAATGTCGATGAGCAGTTCTTC. Protein: CASSHRTLAGGNVDEQFF.

The chain is built from TRBV14 and TRBJ2-2; tentatively, D is TRBD1 (5 bases). There are 14 residues in the CDR3. V lost 3 bases and J 5 bases, leaving 10 bases between the germline ends. The germline CDR1 and CDR2 sequences are SGHDN and FVKESK. The CDR3 bases are TGTGCCAGCAGCCAGAGACAGCTAACCGGGGAGCTGTTTTTT. Its protein product is CASSQRQLTGELFF.

The J gene is TRBJ1-4, the V gene TRBV19; D remains ambiguous. Trimming shortened V by 4 bases and J by 4 bases, and 13 bases separated the two germline ends. Germline assignment: CDR1 LNHDA and CDR2 SQIVND (reference sequence). The CDR3 spans 15 residues. CDR3 amino acids: CASSSLEAFNEKLFF. DNA of the CDR3: TGTGCCAGTAGTAGCCTTGAGGCTTTTAATGAAAAACTGTTTTTT.

The rearrangement uses TRBV2 and TRBJ2-2, with 9 bases aligning to TRBD1. Germline CDR1 is SNHLY and CDR2 is FYNNEI. The J segment lost 3 bases and the V segment lost 6 bases, leaving 8 bases of the junction unmatched. This CDR3 has 16 residues. The CDR3 sequence: CASRWDRVGDTGELFF. CDR3 DNA: TGTGCCAGCAGGTGGGACAGGGTGGGAGACACCGGGGAGCTGTTTTTT.

The J gene is TRBJ1-2, the V gene TRBV28, with a tentative D call TRBD1 (5 bases). V was trimmed by 3 bases and J by 7 bases, leaving 9 bases between them. This CDR3 spans 12 amino acids. Germline-derived CDR1 and CDR2 are MDHEN and SYDVKM. CDR3 sequence reads: CASSFGGAGYTF. In DNA form, the CDR3 reads TGTGCCAGCAGTTTCGGTGGGGCTGGCTACACCTTC.

The chain is built from TRBV6-5 and TRBJ2-3, with 9 bases identical to TRBD2. In germline, CDR1 is MNHEY, CDR2 SVGAGI. This CDR3 contains 15 residues. Trimming at V came to 6 bases and at J to 1 base, leaving 5 bases not matched to a gene. The CDR3: CASSRGTSRTDTQYF. The CDR3 DNA reads TGTGCCAGCAGCCGCGGGACTAGCCGCACAGATACGCAGTATTTT.

The V and J genes are TRBV30 and TRBJ2-6; TRBD1 is a possible D gene (5 bases). Per germline, CDR1 GTSNPN and CDR2 SVGIG (reference sequence). Trimming left V 3 bases short and J 0 bases short, with 12 bases between. The CDR3 runs to 16 residues. The CDR3 coding sequence is TGTGCCTGGAGAAAGCAGGGAAGCTCTGGGGCCAACGTCCTGACTTTC. Encoded protein: CAWRKQGSSGANVLTF.

By share, this clone ranks as medium-sized. The chain links TRBV28 to TRBJ2-7, with a tentative D call TRBD1 (6 bases). CDR1 and CDR2 from the germline V gene are MDHEN and SYDVKM. With 6 bases removed from V and 3 bases from J, the gap between germline ends came to 12 bases. CDR3 length equals 13 residues. The CDR3 region is CASSRDTDYEQYF. CDR3 nucleotides: TGTGCCAGCAGCAGGGACACCGACTACGAGCAGTACTTC.

J is TRBJ1-2 and V is TRBV6-4; TRBD1 agrees at 7 bases. The length of the CDR3 is 14 residues. From germline, CDR1 is MRHNA and CDR2 SNTAGT. Trimming took 2 bases from V and 5 from J; bases not matched to a gene: 5. The CDR3 DNA reads as TGTGCCAGCAGTGACAGCAGCAGGGGGTATGGCTACACCTTC. It specifies CASSDSSRGYGYTF.

As concerns this clone: One end of the junction does not line up with germline, which may come from a read error. The chain couples TRBV4-2 to TRBJ2-3; D possibly corresponds to TRBD2 (5 bases). Germline V gene lookup returns CDR1 LGHNA and CDR2 YNFKEQ. The CDR3 is made up of 13 amino acids. In DNA, the CDR3 is TGTGCCAGCAGCCAAGATACTTGGACGAGGGCGATCTTT. Translation gives CASSQDTWTRAIF.

The J gene is TRBJ2-2, the V gene TRBV3-1 (or the pseudogene TRBV3-2); 9 bases map to TRBD1. The CDR3 totals 15 residues. V shed 3 bases, J shed 10 bases, and the junction held 9 bases outside the gene matches. Germline V gene sequence: CDR1 LGHDT, CDR2 YNNKEL (reference sequence). CDR3 in amino acids: CASSQGYRGRVELFF. The CDR3 DNA follows: TGTGCCAGCAGCCAGGGATACAGGGGGCGCGTGGAGCTGTTTTTT.

The chain employs TRBV6-2 or TRBV6-3 and TRBJ2-1; 8 bases line up with TRBD2. V shed 6 bases, J shed 1 base, and the junction held 8 bases outside the gene matches. The length of the CDR3 is 16 residues. Germline V CDR1 and CDR2: MNHEY, SVGEGT. Here the CDR3 DNA reads TGTGCCAGCAGCCCCATCAGCGGGGGTTCCTACAATGAGCAGTTCTTC. Translation gives CASSPISGGSYNEQFF.

The V call is TRBV9, the J call TRBJ1-1, with TRBD1 matching 10 bases. CDR1 is SGDLS, CDR2 YYNGEE, per germline. Trimming removed 0 bases from V and 6 bases from J; junction bases left unmatched: 14. The CDR3 consists of 18 residues. The DNA of the CDR3 is TGTGCCAGCAGCGTAGCTCTGGGGACAGGGGTAGAGAATGCTGAAGCTTTCTTT. This codes for CASSVALGTGVENAEAFF.

The V and J genes are TRBV19 and TRBJ1-5; D call uncertain. V lost 7 bases, J lost 5 bases, and 12 bases lay in between. Germline CDR1 LNHDA, CDR2 SQIVND (reference sequence). This CDR3 contains 13 residues. CDR3 residues: CASNRQVHQPQHF. Written as DNA, the CDR3 is TGTGCCAGTAATAGGCAGGTCCATCAGCCCCAGCATTTT.

This clone was recorded a few times. CDR3 coding DNA: TGTGCCAGCAGTGATGGTTCCAGGGCCACCTATGGCTACACCTTC. It is translated as CASSDGSRATYGYTF. The genes are TRBV6-1 and TRBJ1-2; D perhaps matches TRBD1 (5 bases). The germline CDR1 and CDR2 sequences are MNHNS and SASEGT. V lost 3 bases to trimming and J lost 4 bases, with 15 bases between them. This CDR3 region has 15 residues.

The V gene is TRBV18, the J gene TRBJ1-4; a possible D gene is TRBD1 (5 bases). Germline CDR1 reads KGHSH; CDR2 reads LQKENI. The CDR3 contains 15 residues. Trimming took off 3 bases at V and 3 bases at J, with 11 bases between the two ends. DNA of the CDR3: TGTGCCAGCTCACCGCGACCGGGGGCTAATGAAAAACTGTTTTTT. Amino acid sequence: CASSPRPGANEKLFF.

The V gene is TRBV23-1, the J gene TRBJ1-6; D might be TRBD1 (6 bases). TRBV23-1 has ORF status, its function being uncertain. V shed 0 bases and J shed 6 bases, with 15 bases lying between them. CDR3 size: 17 residues. The CDR3 sequence is CASSQSMDSVFNSPLHF. The CDR3 DNA reads TGCGCCAGCAGTCAATCGATGGACAGCGTCTTTAATTCACCCCTCCACTTT.

The rearrangement uses TRBV3-1 (or the pseudogene TRBV3-2) and TRBJ2-2; TRBD2 matches at 7 bases. This CDR3 has 16 residues. The germline V gene encodes CDR1 LGHDT and CDR2 YNNKEL (reference sequence). The V gene end was trimmed by 3 bases and the J gene end by 5 bases; junction bases not matched to a gene: 9. CDR3 nucleotides: TGTGCCAGCAGCCAGGGGGGACTACGCTCAACCGGGGAGCTGTTTTTT. Its protein is CASSQGGLRSTGELFF.

The rearrangement uses TRBV6-4 and TRBJ2-3; 10 nucleotides line up with TRBD2. The CDR3 length is 15 residues. The trim removed 7 bases at V and 3 bases at J, leaving 7 bases unmatched. Germline CDR1 MRHNA, CDR2 SNTAGT. The CDR3 DNA follows: TGTGCCAGCATTTCGGGACTAGCGTCTACAGATACGCAGTATTTT. Amino acid sequence: CASISGLASTDTQYF.